The 15 T cell receptor beta chains below come from one sample, sequenced in a study of T cells after yellow fever vaccination. In TCRdb, the 5' RACE reads were re-called with MiXCR into one record per CDR3 protein. The data show 29,000 or so distinct CDR3 sequences, about 5% seen once. The sequencing here drew on CD8+ T cells sorted from PBMCs, taken 10 days after the yellow fever booster vaccination. The origin of the receptors is a man aged 25 to 40 who received the YFV17D yellow fever vaccine.

This clonotype was observed at least ten times. The chain recombines TRBV5-6 with TRBJ1-2; tentatively, D is TRBD1 (6 bases). The CDR3 totals 12 residues. Trimming cost V 1 base and J 8 bases, with 9 bases left between them. Germline V lookup: CDR1 SGHDT, CDR2 YYEEEE. Written as DNA, the CDR3 is TGTGCCAGCAGCTTGAAGGGGGAAGGCTACACCTTC. It yields the protein CASSLKGEGYTF.

In this sample, this clonotype turned up many times. The V and J genes are TRBV9 and TRBJ2-1, with TRBD1 identical over 12 bases. The germline V gene has CDR1 SGDLS and CDR2 YYNGEE. With V trimmed by 3 bases and J by 5 bases, 6 bases remained unmatched. The CDR3 totals 16 residues. The DNA of the CDR3 is TGTGCCAGCAGCGACTGGGACAGGGGGCTAAACAATGAGCAGTTCTTC. Amino acids: CASSDWDRGLNNEQFF.

This clonotype was found many times. V gene TRBV2 combines with J gene TRBJ2-7, with 10 nucleotides matching TRBD2. The CDR3 has 15 residues. After removal of 2 bases from V and 3 bases from J, the junction contained 4 bases not matched to a gene. Germline values: CDR1 SNHLY, CDR2 FYNNEI. CDR3 bases: TGTGCCAGCAGTGAAATAGCGGGAGGCAACTACGAGCAGTACTTC. Residues: CASSEIAGGNYEQYF. The full variable domain, rest sourced from reference TRBV2 and TRBJ2-7, is EPEVTQTPSHQVTQMGQEVILRCVPISNHLYFYWYRQILGQKVEFLVSFYNNEISEKSEIFDDQFSVERPDGSNFTLKIRSTKLEDSAMYFCASSEIAGGNYEQYFGPGTRLTVT.

The table lists this clonotype with many counts. CDR3 protein: CASAEGRIYEQYF. CDR3 nucleotide sequence: TGTGCCAGCGCGGAGGGGAGGATCTACGAGCAGTACTTC. The chain recombines TRBV12-3 or TRBV12-4 with TRBJ2-7, with a weak D call TRBD2 (6 bases). The germline V and J ends were trimmed by 8 bases and 3 bases, with 14 bases remaining between them. CDR3 length equals 13 residues.

This clonotype has ten or more counts. This sequence joins TRBV5-1 and TRBJ2-1; 10 bases agree with TRBD2. The CDR3 is made up of 16 amino acids. From germline, CDR1 is SGHRS and CDR2 YFSETQ. V shed 4 bases and J 4 bases; nucleotides not matched to a gene: 8. The CDR3 sequence is CASSPLAGVVYNEQFF. For the CDR3, the DNA is TGCGCCAGCAGCCCCCTAGCGGGAGTGGTTTACAATGAGCAGTTCTTC.

The CDR3 loop is CASSSLLAIGQFF. For the CDR3, the DNA is TGTGCCAGCAGTTCTTTACTAGCAATCGGGCAGTTCTTC. This chain connects TRBV27 to TRBJ2-1; the D gene is possibly TRBD2 (6 bases). Trimming took off 4 bases at V and 12 bases at J, with 16 bases between the two ends. CDR1 and CDR2 (germline): MNHEY, SMNVEV (reference sequence). CDR3 length equals 13 residues.

This clonotype was seen many times. This rearrangement joins TRBV5-4 to TRBJ2-1; TRBD1 is a possible D gene (5 bases). CDR1 is SGHNT, CDR2 YYREEE, per germline (reference sequence). Trimming stripped 0 bases from V and 7 bases from J, with 11 bases between. CDR3 size: 14 residues. DNA of the CDR3: TGTGCCAGCAGCTTGGAGGGGTATGGGAATGAGCAGTTCTTC. Its translation is CASSLEGYGNEQFF. The whole variable domain, remainder taken from reference TRBV5-4 and TRBJ2-1, is ETGVTQSPTHLIKTRGQQVTLRCSSQSGHNTVSWYQQALGQGPQFIFQYYREEENGRGNFPPRFSGLQFPNYSSELNVNALELDDSALYLCASSLEGYGNEQFFGPGTRLTVL.

This clonotype was recorded many times. The chain has TRBV12-3 or TRBV12-4 and TRBJ1-2; TRBD1 matches at 9 bases. The CDR3 is made up of 14 amino acids. J gave up 6 bases and V 3 bases, and 5 bases lay outside the gene matches. CDR3 protein: CASSFGQGIDGYTF. The DNA of the CDR3 is TGTGCCAGCAGTTTTGGACAGGGGATTGATGGCTACACCTTC.

This clonotype was detected ten times or more. This chain links TRBV11-2 with TRBJ2-1; weak D call: TRBD1 (6 bases). Germline CDR1 reads SGHAT; CDR2 reads FQNNGV. Trimming stripped 4 bases from V and 0 bases from J, with 13 bases between. The CDR3 is 16 amino acids. The CDR3 protein is CASSSSQGSSYNEQFF. Written as DNA, the CDR3 is TGTGCCAGCAGCTCCTCCCAGGGGAGCTCCTACAATGAGCAGTTCTTC.

This clonotype was found many times. The rearrangement links TRBV6-5 to TRBJ2-1; TRBD2 agrees at 7 bases. CDR3 length equals 17 residues. After removal of 0 bases from V and 4 bases from J, the junction contained 9 bases not matched to a gene. CDR1 and CDR2 (germline): MNHEY, SVGAGI. Here the CDR3 reads CASSYSVASGSYNEQFF. CDR3 nucleotides: TGTGCCAGCAGTTACTCGGTTGCTAGCGGAAGTTACAATGAGCAGTTCTTC.

Regarding this clonotype: The junction shows a germline mismatch at one end, possibly a read error. The chain has TRBV20-1 and TRBJ2-1; TRBD2 matches at 7 bases. The CDR3 sequence is 16 residues long. Per the germline V gene, CDR1 is DFQATT and CDR2 is SNEGSKA (reference sequence). CDR3 nucleotides: TGTAGTGATAGTAACGCGGGGGACTCCTCCTACAATGAGCAGTTCTTC. Translating gives CSDSNAGDSSYNEQFF.

This clonotype has a count of ten or more. The CDR3 reads CASSLVGLAGRDTQYF. The CDR3 DNA follows: TGTGCCAGCAGTTTAGTTGGACTAGCGGGACGTGATACGCAGTATTTT. This sequence joins TRBV12-3 or TRBV12-4 and TRBJ2-3, with 12 bases identical to TRBD2. The V gene end was trimmed by 1 base and the J gene end by 6 bases; junction bases not matched to a gene: 5. The CDR3 consists of 16 residues.

The table lists this clonotype with many counts. This chain uses TRBV27 with TRBJ2-7, with a possible D match to TRBD2 (7 bases). The CDR3 runs to 15 residues. Germline V gene lookup returns CDR1 MNHEY and CDR2 SMNVEV (reference sequence). V lost 1 base, J lost 5 bases, and 15 bases lay in between. CDR3 protein: CASSLWGGSPNEQYF. The DNA of the CDR3 is TGTGCCAGCAGTTTATGGGGGGGCTCTCCAAACGAGCAGTACTTC.

The gene calls are TRBV14 and TRBJ2-1; no firm D call. Germline CDR1 SGHDN, CDR2 FVKESK. The ends were cut back, 1 base at V and 7 bases at J, with 5 bases in the middle. The CDR3 consists of 12 residues. The CDR3: CASSQVWNEQFF. DNA for the CDR3: TGTGCCAGCAGCCAAGTGTGGAATGAGCAGTTCTTC.

This clonotype has at least ten counts. The chain links TRBV7-6 to TRBJ2-5; a weak D match, TRBD2 (6 bases). V shed 3 bases and J shed 3 bases, with 11 bases lying between them. CDR1 and CDR2 (germline): SGHVS, FNYEAQ. CDR3 length equals 14 residues. The CDR3 is CASSLFTGEETQYF. In DNA, the CDR3 is TGTGCCAGCAGCTTGTTCACGGGAGAAGAGACCCAGTACTTC.